This record concerns one T cell receptor (beta chain) sequence. As yet, its antigen is unknown. A much more abundant neighbour one base away suggests this may be a read error. This sample is drawn from a study of tumor-infiltrating lymphocytes in primary liver carcinoma. Study findings and constraints: Blood had a significantly lower top-250-clone fraction than tumors did (p = 0.039). For tumor-adjacent and tumor-blood pairs, overlap was less than that seen for tumor region pairs.

Between roughly 20 and 33 mg of unsorted bulk tissue served as the source from which RNA and DNA were co-extracted. A primer in the constant region served to generate TCR beta cDNA from approximately 450 ng of total RNA. Nested multiplex PCR, run for three rounds with slightly modified ARM-PCR, yielded TCR beta libraries. Each of the first two PCR rounds ran approximately 11 cycles with TRBV1-TRBV30 forward and C-beta reverse primers. TCRdb called the multiplex PCR reads again in MiXCR, with one record for every CDR3 protein. The sample records roughly 45,000 distinct CDR3 sequences, 70% to 85% being singletons. CDR3 length equals 12 residues. V was cut by 11 bases and J by 0 bases, with 10 bases left in between. Germline lookup yields CDR1 LNHDA and CDR2 SQIVND (reference sequence).

The V call is TRBV19, the J call TRBJ1-1; D ambiguous. The sequenced sample was liver tumor tissue from sampling region 5. The subset here: tumor region T5, tumor centre. The TCR comes from a man aged 40-49 years with primary liver carcinoma and hepatitis B virus infection. The DNA for the CDR3 is TGTGCCGGTAAACGGTTGAACACTGAAGCTTTCTTT. Protein sequence: CAGKRLNTEAFF.